This T cell receptor beta chain was recorded in a study of molecular identifiers for immune sequencing clone quantification. This CDR3 contains 14 residues. The germline V gene has CDR1 MNHEY and CDR2 SVGEGT. Trimming left V 9 bases short and J 1 base short, with 16 bases between. General study results and limits: The study reportedly detected spiked Jurkat TCR RNA from one cell among about a million naive cells.

TCRdb used MiXCR to reprocess the PCR reads, holding one entry per CDR3 protein. Counted here are about 630,000 distinct CDR3 sequences, about 25% occurring once; the ten biggest clones make up around 0.78%. About this clonotype: What it binds is not known.

Sequenced material: naive CD8+ T cells from blood, with Jurkat cell RNA spiked in. Subset here: FACS-sorted CD8+CD4-CCR7+CD45RA+ naive T cells. The TCR comes from a human donor in good health. Some libraries in this study had Jurkat cell RNA spiked in. V usage is TRBV6-2 or TRBV6-3 and J usage is TRBJ2-7; D is perhaps TRBD2 (6 bases). The chain's CDR3 is CASGGQESSYEQYF. In nucleotides, the CDR3 is TGTGCCAGTGGAGGGCAGGAGAGTTCCTACGAGCAGTACTTC.